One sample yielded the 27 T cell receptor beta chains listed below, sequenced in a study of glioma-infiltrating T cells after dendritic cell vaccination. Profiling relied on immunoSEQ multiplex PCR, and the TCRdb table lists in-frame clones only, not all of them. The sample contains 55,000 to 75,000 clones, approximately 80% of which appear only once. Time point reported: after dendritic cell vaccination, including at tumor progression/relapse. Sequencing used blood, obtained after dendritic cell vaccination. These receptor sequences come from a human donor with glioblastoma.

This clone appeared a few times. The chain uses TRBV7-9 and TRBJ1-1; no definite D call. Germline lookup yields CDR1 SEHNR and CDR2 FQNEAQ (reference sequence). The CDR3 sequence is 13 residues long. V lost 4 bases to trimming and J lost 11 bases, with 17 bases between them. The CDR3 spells CASSSQDPERAFF. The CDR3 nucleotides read TGTGCCAGCAGCTCCCAAGATCCGGAGCGTGCTTTCTTT.

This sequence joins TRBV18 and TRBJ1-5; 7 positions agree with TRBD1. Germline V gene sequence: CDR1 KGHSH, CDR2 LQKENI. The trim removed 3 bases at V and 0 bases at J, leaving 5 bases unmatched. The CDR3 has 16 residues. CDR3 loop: CASSPDRAPSNQPQHF. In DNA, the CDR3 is TGTGCCAGCTCACCCGACAGGGCTCCTAGCAATCAGCCCCAGCATTTT.

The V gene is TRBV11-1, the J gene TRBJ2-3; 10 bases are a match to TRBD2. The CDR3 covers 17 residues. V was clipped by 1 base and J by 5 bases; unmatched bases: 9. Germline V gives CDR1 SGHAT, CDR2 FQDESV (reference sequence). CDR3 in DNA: TGTGCCAGCAGCTTAGGGAGGTCTAGCGGGGGTGAAGATACGCAGTATTTT. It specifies CASSLGRSSGGEDTQYF.

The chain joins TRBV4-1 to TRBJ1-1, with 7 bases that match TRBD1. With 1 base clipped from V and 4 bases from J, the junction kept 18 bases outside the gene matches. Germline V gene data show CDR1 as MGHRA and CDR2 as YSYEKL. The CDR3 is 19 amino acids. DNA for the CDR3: TGCGCCAGCAGCCAAGGTATCAGGGGGACCCTCCCGGCGTTCACTGAAGCTTTCTTT. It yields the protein CASSQGIRGTLPAFTEAFF.

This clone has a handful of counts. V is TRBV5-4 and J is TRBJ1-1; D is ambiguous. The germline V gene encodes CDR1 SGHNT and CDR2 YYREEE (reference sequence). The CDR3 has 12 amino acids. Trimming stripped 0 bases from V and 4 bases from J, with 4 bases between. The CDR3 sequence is CASSLASTEAFF. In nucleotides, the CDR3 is TGTGCCAGCAGCTTGGCTAGCACTGAAGCTTTCTTT.

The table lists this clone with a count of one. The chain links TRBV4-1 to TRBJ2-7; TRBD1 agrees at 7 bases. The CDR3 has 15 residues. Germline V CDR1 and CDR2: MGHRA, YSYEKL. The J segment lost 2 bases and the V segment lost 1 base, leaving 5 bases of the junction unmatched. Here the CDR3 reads CASSQARDSPYEQYF. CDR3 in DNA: TGCGCCAGCAGCCAAGCCAGGGACAGTCCCTACGAGCAGTACTTC.

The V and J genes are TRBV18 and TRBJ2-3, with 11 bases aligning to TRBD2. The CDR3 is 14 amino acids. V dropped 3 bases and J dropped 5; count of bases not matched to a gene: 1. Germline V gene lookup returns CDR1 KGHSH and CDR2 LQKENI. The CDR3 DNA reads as TGTGCCAGCTCACCCGGGACTAGCGGAGATACGCAGTATTTT. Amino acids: CASSPGTSGDTQYF.

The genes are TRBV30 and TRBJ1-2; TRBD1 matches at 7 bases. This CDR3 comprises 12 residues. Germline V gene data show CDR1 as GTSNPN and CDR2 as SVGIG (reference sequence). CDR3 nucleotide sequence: TGTGTCCAGGGACAGTCTAACTATGGCTACACCTTC. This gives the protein CVQGQSNYGYTF.

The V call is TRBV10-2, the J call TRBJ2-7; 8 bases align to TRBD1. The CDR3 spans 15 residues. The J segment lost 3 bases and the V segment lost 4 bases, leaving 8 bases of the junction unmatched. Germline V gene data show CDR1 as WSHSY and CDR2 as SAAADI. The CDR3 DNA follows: TGCGCCAGCAGTGGGAGGACAGGGTACAACTACGAGCAGTACTTC. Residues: CASSGRTGYNYEQYF.

The CDR3 loop reads CASSPEAGSNTEAFF. DNA for the CDR3: TGTGCCAGCAGCCCAGAGGCAGGGTCGAACACTGAAGCTTTCTTT. The chain combines TRBV7-8 with TRBJ1-1; D possibly corresponds to TRBD1 (5 bases). The germline gives CDR1 SGHVS, CDR2 FQNEAQ. The CDR3 length is 15 residues. V was trimmed by 5 bases and J by 1 base, leaving 14 bases between them. The full variable domain, its missing parts supplied by reference TRBV7-8 and TRBJ1-1, is GAGVSQSPRYKVAKRGQDVALRCDPISGHVSLFWYQQALGQGPEFLTYFQNEAQLDKSGLPSDRFFAERPEGSVSTLKIQRTQQEDSAVYLCASSPEAGSNTEAFFGQGTRLTVV.

DNA of the CDR3: TGTGCCAGCAGCTTAGAAGCCAGCGGGGGAGCAAACACCGGGGAGCTGTTTTTT. Its protein product is CASSLEASGGANTGELFF. This chain links TRBV11-2 with TRBJ2-2, with 8 positions matching TRBD2. V was clipped by 0 bases and J by 2 bases; unmatched bases: 8. The CDR3 contains 18 residues. Per the germline V gene, CDR1 is SGHAT and CDR2 is FQNNGV.

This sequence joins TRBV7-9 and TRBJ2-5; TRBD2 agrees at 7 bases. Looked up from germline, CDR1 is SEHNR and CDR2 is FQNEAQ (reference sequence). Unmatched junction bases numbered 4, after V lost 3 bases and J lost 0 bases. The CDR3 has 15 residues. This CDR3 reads CASSFRDYNQETQYF. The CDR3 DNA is TGTGCCAGCAGCTTCCGGGACTATAACCAAGAGACCCAGTACTTC. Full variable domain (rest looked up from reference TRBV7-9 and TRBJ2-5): DTGVSQNPRHKITKRGQNVTFRCDPISEHNRLYWYRQTLGQGPEFLTYFQNEAQLEKSRLLSDRFSAERPKGSFSTLEIQRTEQGDSAMYLCASSFRDYNQETQYFGPGTRLLVL.

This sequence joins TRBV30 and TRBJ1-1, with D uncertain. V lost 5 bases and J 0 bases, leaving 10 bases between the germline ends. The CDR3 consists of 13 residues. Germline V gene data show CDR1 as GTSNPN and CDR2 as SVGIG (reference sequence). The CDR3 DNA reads TGTGCCTGGGTTCTTACAGTGAACACTGAAGCTTTCTTT. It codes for CAWVLTVNTEAFF.

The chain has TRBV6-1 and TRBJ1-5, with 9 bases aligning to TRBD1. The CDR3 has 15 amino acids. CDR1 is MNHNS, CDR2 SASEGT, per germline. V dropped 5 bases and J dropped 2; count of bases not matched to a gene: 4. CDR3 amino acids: CASSLDRGGNQPQHF. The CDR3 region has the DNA TGTGCCAGCAGTCTGGACAGGGGAGGCAATCAGCCCCAGCATTTT.

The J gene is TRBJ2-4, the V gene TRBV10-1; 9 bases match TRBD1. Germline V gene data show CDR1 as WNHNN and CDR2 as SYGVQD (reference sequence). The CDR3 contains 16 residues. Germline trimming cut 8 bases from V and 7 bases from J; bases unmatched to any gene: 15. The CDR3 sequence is CASAPNSGTGLNIQYF. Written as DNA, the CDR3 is TGCGCCAGCGCGCCTAACTCCGGGACAGGGTTGAACATTCAGTACTTC.

The CDR3 DNA reads TGTGCCAGCAGTCGCACTCCACAGGCTAACTATGGCTACACCTTC. Its translation: CASSRTPQANYGYTF. This rearrangement joins TRBV6-1 to TRBJ1-2, with D tentatively TRBD1 (5 bases). Germline CDR1 reads MNHNS; CDR2 reads SASEGT. Trimming removed 5 bases from V and 0 bases from J, with 13 bases in between. CDR3 length: 15 residues.

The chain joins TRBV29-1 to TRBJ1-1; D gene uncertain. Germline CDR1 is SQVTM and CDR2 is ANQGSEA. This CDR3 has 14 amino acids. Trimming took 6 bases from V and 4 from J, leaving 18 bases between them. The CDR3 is CSVTPGNEGTEAFF. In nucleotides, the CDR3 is TGCAGCGTGACCCCGGGAAACGAGGGCACTGAAGCTTTCTTT.

The DNA for the CDR3 is TGTGCCTGGACCACAAAGCGGGAGGATGGCTACACCTTC. Translation gives CAWTTKREDGYTF. V and J are TRBV30 and TRBJ1-2; D is ambiguous. Per germline, CDR1 GTSNPN and CDR2 SVGIG (reference sequence). This CDR3 region has 13 residues. V was cut by 4 bases and J by 6 bases, with 15 bases left in between. The entire variable domain, with the rest obtained from reference TRBV30 and TRBJ1-2, is as follows: SQTIHQWPATLVQPVGSPLSLECTVEGTSNPNLYWYRQAAGRGLQLLFYSVGIGQISSEVPQNLSASRPQDRQFILSSKKLLLSDSGFYLCAWTTKREDGYTFGSGTRLTVV.

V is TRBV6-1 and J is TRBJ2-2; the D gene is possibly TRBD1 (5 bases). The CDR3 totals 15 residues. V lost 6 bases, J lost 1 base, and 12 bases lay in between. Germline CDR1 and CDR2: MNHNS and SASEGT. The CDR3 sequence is CASRRDRLNTGELFF. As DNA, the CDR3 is TGTGCCAGCAGAAGAGACAGATTGAACACCGGGGAGCTGTTTTTT.

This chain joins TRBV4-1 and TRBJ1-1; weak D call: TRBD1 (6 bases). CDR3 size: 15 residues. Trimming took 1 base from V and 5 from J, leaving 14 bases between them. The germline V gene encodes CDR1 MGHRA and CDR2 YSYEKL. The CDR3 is CASSQAPQGRTEAFF. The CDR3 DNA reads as TGCGCCAGCAGCCAAGCCCCACAGGGAAGGACTGAAGCTTTCTTT.

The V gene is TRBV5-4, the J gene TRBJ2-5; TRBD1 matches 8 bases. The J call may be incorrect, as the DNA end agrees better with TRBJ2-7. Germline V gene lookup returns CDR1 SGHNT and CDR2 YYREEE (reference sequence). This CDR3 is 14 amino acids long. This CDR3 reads CASSWAQGGYEQYF. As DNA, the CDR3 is TGTGCCAGCAGCTGGGCACAGGGGGGCTACGAGCAGTACTTC.

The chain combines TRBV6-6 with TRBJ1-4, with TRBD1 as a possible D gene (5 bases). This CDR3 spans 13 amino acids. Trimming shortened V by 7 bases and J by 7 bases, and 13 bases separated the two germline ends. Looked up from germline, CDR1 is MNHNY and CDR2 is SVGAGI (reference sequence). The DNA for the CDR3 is TGTGCCAGCACAGGGTCGCCTTCTGAAAAACTGTTTTTT. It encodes CASTGSPSEKLFF.

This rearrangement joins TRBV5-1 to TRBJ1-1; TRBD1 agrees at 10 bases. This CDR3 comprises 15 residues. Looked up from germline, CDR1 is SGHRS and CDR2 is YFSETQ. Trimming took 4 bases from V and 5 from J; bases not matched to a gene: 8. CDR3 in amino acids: CASSAGDRGSTEAFF. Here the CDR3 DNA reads TGCGCCAGCAGCGCTGGGGACAGGGGATCGACTGAAGCTTTCTTT.

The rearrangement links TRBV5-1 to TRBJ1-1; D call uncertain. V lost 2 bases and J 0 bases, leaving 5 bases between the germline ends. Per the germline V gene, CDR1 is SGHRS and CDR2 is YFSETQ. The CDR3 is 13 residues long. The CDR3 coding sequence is TGCGCCAGCAGCTTTTTCATGAACACTGAAGCTTTCTTT. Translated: CASSFFMNTEAFF. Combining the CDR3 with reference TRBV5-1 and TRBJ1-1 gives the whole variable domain KAGVTQTPRYLIKTRGQQVTLSCSPISGHRSVSWYQQTPGQGLQFLFEYFSETQRNKGNFPGRFSGRQFSNSRSEMNVSTLELGDSALYLCASSFFMNTEAFFGQGTRLTVV.

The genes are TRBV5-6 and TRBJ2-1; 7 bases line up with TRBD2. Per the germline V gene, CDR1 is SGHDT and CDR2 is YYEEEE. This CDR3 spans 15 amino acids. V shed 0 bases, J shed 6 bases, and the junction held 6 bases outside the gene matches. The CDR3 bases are TGTGCCAGCAGCTTGGATGGGACTACTCCCAATGAGCAGTTCTTC. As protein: CASSLDGTTPNEQFF.

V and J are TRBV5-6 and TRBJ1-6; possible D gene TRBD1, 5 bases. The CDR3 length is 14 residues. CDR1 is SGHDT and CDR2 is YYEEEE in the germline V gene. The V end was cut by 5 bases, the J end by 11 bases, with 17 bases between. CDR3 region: CASSLPDSLAPLHF. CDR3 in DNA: TGTGCCAGCAGTCTCCCCGACAGCCTAGCACCCCTCCACTTT.

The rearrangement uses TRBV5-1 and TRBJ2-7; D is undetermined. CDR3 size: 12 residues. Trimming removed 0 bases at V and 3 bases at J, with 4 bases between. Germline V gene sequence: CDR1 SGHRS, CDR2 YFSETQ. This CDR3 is CASSLVSYEQYF. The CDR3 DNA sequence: TGCGCCAGCAGCTTGGTCAGCTACGAGCAGTACTTC.